This T cell receptor (beta chain) is from a study of cytomegalovirus exposure and HLA in healthy donors. Background on the study: Drawn from HLA-typed donors, some 80 million unique TCRs were held in an early data release. General study findings and limits: Reports credit the classifier with highly specific, highly sensitive diagnosis of cytomegalovirus status.

The PCR made use of 60 Vbeta and 13 Jbeta primers. TCRdb's table, derived via immunoSEQ multiplex PCR, lists solely in-frame clones and lacks some. The sample contains roughly 100,000 clones, almost 80% of which appear only once. Unrecorded immune exposures were likely, despite nominal health at sampling. Turning to this clone: What it recognizes is unknown.

The sample consisted of PBMCs. The origin of this receptor is a man aged 50 or older in good health and CMV-seropositive.

The CDR3 sequence: CASSTTPPLGGNEQFF. CDR3 bases: TGTGCCAGCAGTACGACCCCCCCACTGGGGGGCAATGAGCAGTTCTTC. The V gene is TRBV6-6, the J gene TRBJ2-1; D might be TRBD2 (6 bases). This CDR3 is 16 amino acids long. Germline values: CDR1 MNHNY, CDR2 SVGAGI (reference sequence). Trimming removed 5 bases at V and 6 bases at J, with 20 bases between.